The 20 T cell receptor beta chains listed next were all sequenced from one sample in a study of graft-versus-host responses after intestinal transplantation. Their cognate antigens are unknown. Profiled with immunoSEQ multiplex PCR; TCRdb holds only in-frame clones, not every one. The sample shows approximately 75,000 clones, 85% to 90% of them seen only once. The material was unstimulated CD8+ T cells sorted from spleen or lymph node cells, obtained before transplant. Receptors were obtained from a human donor who was the organ donor for an intestinal transplant.

This sequence joins TRBV6-1 and TRBJ2-2, with D tentatively TRBD1 (5 bases). V was trimmed by 1 base and J by 4 bases, leaving 7 bases between them. CDR1 is MNHNS, CDR2 SASEGT, per germline. This CDR3 spans 14 amino acids. The CDR3 loop is CASSEGQTTGELFF. The CDR3 DNA reads TGTGCCAGCAGTGAAGGACAGACCACCGGGGAGCTGTTTTTT.

There are a few counts of this clone. This chain joins TRBV28 and TRBJ1-6; D not resolved. Trimming left V 8 bases short and J 3 bases short, with 17 bases between. Germline CDR1 MDHEN, CDR2 SYDVKM. There are 16 residues in the CDR3. CDR3 sequence (DNA): TGTGCCAGCCGTAATGGGATCGGGAGCTATAATTCACCCCTCCACTTT. Residues: CASRNGIGSYNSPLHF. Filled out from reference TRBV28 and TRBJ1-6, the complete variable domain reads DVKVTQSSRYLVKRTGEKVFLECVQDMDHENMFWYRQDPGLGLRLIYFSYDVKMKEKGDIPEGYSVSREKKERFSLILESASTNQTSMYLCASRNGIGSYNSPLHFGNGTRLTVT.

The sample holds a few counts of this clone. The genes are TRBV18 and TRBJ2-7, with 7 nucleotides matching TRBD2. V dropped 3 bases and J dropped 3; count of bases not matched to a gene: 2. CDR1 is KGHSH and CDR2 is LQKENI in the germline V gene. This CDR3 is built from 13 residues. The CDR3 region has the DNA TGTGCCAGCTCACCCCGGACTAGCTACGAGCAGTACGTC. Residues: CASSPRTSYEQYV.

This chain joins TRBV28 and TRBJ2-4; D possibly corresponds to TRBD1 (6 bases). The germline V gene has CDR1 MDHEN and CDR2 SYDVKM. Trimming shortened V by 4 bases and J by 3 bases, and 10 bases separated the two germline ends. This CDR3 region has 14 residues. The CDR3 protein is CASSWTDFKNIQYF. Written as DNA, the CDR3 is TGTGCCAGCAGTTGGACAGACTTCAAAAACATTCAGTACTTC.

This chain links TRBV4-3 with TRBJ1-2; weak D call: TRBD1 (6 bases). There are 14 residues in the CDR3. V lost 1 base and J lost 8, with 14 bases in between. The V gene's germline CDR1 is LGHNA and CDR2 YSLEER. DNA of the CDR3: TGCGCCAGCAGCCAAGGTGGGGGGGGGCTCGGCTACACCTTC. It is translated as CASSQGGGGLGYTF.

As DNA, the CDR3 is TGTGCCAGCAGGCTAGGTGATACGCAGTATTTT. Translating it yields CASRLGDTQYF. The rearrangement links TRBV25-1 to TRBJ2-3, with no clear D. Germline CDR1 and CDR2: MGHDK and SYGVNS. The CDR3 sequence is 11 residues long. The V and J ends lost 6 bases and 6 bases respectively, with 7 bases between them.

The chain has TRBV28 and TRBJ1-3, with D unclear. Germline assignment: CDR1 MDHEN and CDR2 SYDVKM. V gave up 5 bases and J gave up 9 bases, with 14 bases separating them. The CDR3 runs 13 residues. The CDR3 bases are TGTGCCAGCAGTCCCGGGCTTGAGGGCACCATATATTTT. Translated, it gives CASSPGLEGTIYF.

This clone was seen once. This sequence joins TRBV29-1 and TRBJ2-5; D possibly corresponds to TRBD1 (5 bases). The germline gives CDR1 SQVTM, CDR2 ANQGSEA. The CDR3 covers 14 residues. V lost 7 bases and J lost 0, with 15 bases in between. CDR3 coding DNA: TGCAGCGCAGAGACAGACAATTACCAAGAGACCCAGTACTTC. Protein sequence: CSAETDNYQETQYF.

This clone came up a few times. The chain combines TRBV4-2 with TRBJ1-2; tentatively, D is TRBD1 (5 bases). The CDR3 sequence is 17 residues long. Trimming removed 5 bases from V and 6 bases from J, with 25 bases in between. Germline V gives CDR1 LGHNA, CDR2 YNFKEQ. DNA for the CDR3: TGTGCCAGCAGCTTGGGGAAAGTGGTCCAGGGAATGAATGGCTACACCTTC. Translated, it gives CASSLGKVVQGMNGYTF.

The rearrangement uses TRBV25-1 and TRBJ2-1; D gene unclear. V was clipped by 1 base and J by 2 bases, with 9 bases between them. The CDR3 has 15 residues. Germline CDR1 is MGHDK and CDR2 is SYGVNS. The CDR3 region has the DNA TGTGCCAGCAGTGAATTTACAGTTCCCTACAATGAGCAGTTCTTC. This sequence encodes CASSEFTVPYNEQFF.

V usage is TRBV9 and J usage is TRBJ1-1; possibly TRBD1 for D (6 bases). Germline V gene data show CDR1 as SGDLS and CDR2 as YYNGEE. Trimming pared 0 bases from V and 4 bases from J, leaving 10 bases between. The CDR3 runs to 14 residues. CDR3 in amino acids: CASSVVQGTTEAFF. In nucleotides, the CDR3 is TGTGCCAGCAGCGTAGTCCAGGGGACCACTGAAGCTTTCTTT.

The rearrangement joins TRBV29-1 to TRBJ1-1, with TRBD1 matching over 8 bases. This CDR3 has 12 residues. Germline V lookup: CDR1 SQVTM, CDR2 ANQGSEA. V dropped 7 bases and J dropped 6; count of bases not matched to a gene: 7. CDR3 coding DNA: TGCAGCGCGCAGGGGGCGTTTTCTGAAGCTTTCTTT. Its translation: CSAQGAFSEAFF.

V usage is TRBV5-6 and J usage is TRBJ2-7; 12 bases fit TRBD1. The CDR3 length is 15 residues. Germline-derived CDR1 and CDR2 are SGHDT and YYEEEE. Trimming at V came to 2 bases and at J to 6 bases, leaving 6 bases not matched to a gene. The CDR3 protein is CASSLSGTGGTEQYV. CDR3 DNA: TGTGCCAGCAGCTTATCCGGGACAGGGGGCACCGAGCAGTACGTC.

The chain is built from TRBV7-9 and TRBJ1-2; D is ambiguous. This CDR3 is built from 11 residues. Trimming left V 3 bases short and J 10 bases short, with 9 bases between. CDR1 and CDR2 (germline): SEHNR, FQNEAQ (reference sequence). DNA of the CDR3: TGTGCCAGCAGCTTTCCTCCCGTCTACACCTTC. This gives the protein CASSFPPVYTF.

The chain uses TRBV7-6 and TRBJ2-2; 8 bases are a match to TRBD1. The germline CDR1 and CDR2 sequences are SGHVS and FNYEAQ. Trimming at V came to 1 base and at J to 3 bases, leaving 7 bases not matched to a gene. This CDR3 comprises 17 residues. CDR3 amino acids: CASSLEPTGVYTGELFF. The CDR3 DNA follows: TGTGCCAGCAGCTTAGAACCGACAGGGGTTTACACCGGGGAGCTGTTTTTT.

This chain connects TRBV6-5 to TRBJ2-1, with 8 positions matching TRBD2. V lost 6 bases and J lost 3; bases outside the gene matches: 7. The germline V gene has CDR1 MNHEY and CDR2 SVGAGI. The CDR3 contains 15 residues. The CDR3 nucleotides read TGTGCCAGCAGCCACACTAGCGGAAGCTACAATGAGCAGTTCTTC. This sequence encodes CASSHTSGSYNEQFF.

The chain combines TRBV18 with TRBJ1-5; TRBD1 is a possible D gene (6 bases). The CDR3 spans 14 residues. Between the trimmed V and J ends, which lost 2 bases and 5 bases, there was a span of 10 bases. Germline V gene lookup returns CDR1 KGHSH and CDR2 LQKENI. CDR3 bases: TGTGCCAGCTCACCAAAGGGGGGGTATCAGCCCCAGCATTTT. Translating gives CASSPKGGYQPQHF.

The chain employs TRBV4-1 and TRBJ1-5; weak D call: TRBD1 (5 bases). The CDR3 contains 15 residues. Germline CDR1 and CDR2: MGHRA and YSYEKL. Trimming took off 6 bases at V and 5 bases at J, with 17 bases between the two ends. The CDR3: CASRPRQGWDQPQHF. DNA of the CDR3: TGCGCCAGCAGGCCCCGTCAGGGTTGGGATCAGCCCCAGCATTTT.

The chain couples TRBV13 to TRBJ2-5; 9 bases are a match to TRBD2. Germline lookup yields CDR1 PRHDT and CDR2 FYEKMQ (reference sequence). V lost 5 bases, J lost 1 base, and 5 bases stayed unmatched. CDR3 size: 15 residues. DNA of the CDR3: TGTGCCAGCAGCGGGCGGGGGGGGAGCCAAGAGACCCAGTACTTC. It encodes CASSGRGGSQETQYF.

A word on this clone: Germline and junction disagree at one end, which may indicate a read error. CDR3 region: CASSLWEGVVGNTDTQYF. DNA for the CDR3: TGTGCCAGCAGCTTGTGGGAGGGAGTGGTTGGGAACACAGATACGCAGTACTTT. This chain joins TRBV5-4 and TRBJ2-3, with 7 bases matching TRBD2. CDR1 and CDR2 from the germline V gene are SGHNT and YYREEE (reference sequence). This CDR3 is 18 amino acids long.